This T cell receptor beta chain was observed in a study of shared clonotypes between healthy human individuals. About the study: The study used three CD4 naive, three CD4 memory, two CD8 naive and one CD8 memory plate per donor.

From germline, CDR1 is SSHAT and CDR2 FNYEAQ (reference sequence). The CDR3 sequence is 14 residues long. Assay execution took place at the deep level. TCRdb's table, derived via immunoSEQ multiplex PCR, lists solely in-frame clones and lacks some. The sample carries some 800,000 clones, 92% recorded once. Points from the study as a whole: Some naive CD4 clonotypes, 5% to 5.5%, turned up in common across four donors. Only a few donors were included, so the genetic and exposure-history diversity represented was limited.

Points on this clone: Its antigen is as yet unknown. A read error may account for a junction end that differs from germline.

Naive CD8 cells, CD45RO-negative and positively selected for CCR7, excluded terminally differentiated effector memory CD45RA+ cells. The J gene is TRBJ2-2, the V gene TRBV7-7; unclear D gene. This receptor was identified in a man younger than 45 in good health. Sequences were obtained from naive CD8+ T cells sorted from blood. The CDR3 DNA reads TGTGCTAGCAGCTTGGACCAGAACACCGGGGAGCTGTTTTTT. Translating it yields CASSLDQNTGELFF.